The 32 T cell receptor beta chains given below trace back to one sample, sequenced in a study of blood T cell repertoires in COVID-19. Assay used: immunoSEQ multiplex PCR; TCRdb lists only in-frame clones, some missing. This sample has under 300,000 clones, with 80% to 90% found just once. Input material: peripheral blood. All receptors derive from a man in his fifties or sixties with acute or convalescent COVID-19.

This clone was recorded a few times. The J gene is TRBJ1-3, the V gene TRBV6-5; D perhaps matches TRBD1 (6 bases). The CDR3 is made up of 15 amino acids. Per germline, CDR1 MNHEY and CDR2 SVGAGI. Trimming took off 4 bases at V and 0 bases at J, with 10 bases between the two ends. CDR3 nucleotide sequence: TGTGCCAGCAGTTTTCGGGACACCTCTGGAAACACCATATATTTT. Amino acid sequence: CASSFRDTSGNTIYF.

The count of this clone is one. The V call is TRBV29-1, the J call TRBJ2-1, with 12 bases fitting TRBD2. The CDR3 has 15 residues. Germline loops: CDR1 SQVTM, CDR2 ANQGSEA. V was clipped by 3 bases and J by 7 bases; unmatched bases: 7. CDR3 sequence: CSVEGTSGFSNEQFF. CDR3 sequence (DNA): TGCAGCGTTGAGGGGACTAGCGGGTTTAGTAATGAGCAGTTCTTC.

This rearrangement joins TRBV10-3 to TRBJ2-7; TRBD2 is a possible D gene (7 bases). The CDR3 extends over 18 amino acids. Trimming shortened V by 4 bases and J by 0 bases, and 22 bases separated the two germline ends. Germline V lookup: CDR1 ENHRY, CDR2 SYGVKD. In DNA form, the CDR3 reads TGTGCCATCAGTGCGTTCCTCGGACAGCGGGGATCCTCCTACGAGCAGTACTTC. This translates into CAISAFLGQRGSSYEQYF.

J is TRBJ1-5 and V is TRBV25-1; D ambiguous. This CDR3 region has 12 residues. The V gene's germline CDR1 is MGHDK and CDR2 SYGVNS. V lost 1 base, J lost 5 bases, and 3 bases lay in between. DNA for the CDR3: TGTGCCAGCAGTGAATCGTATCAGCCCCAGCATTTT. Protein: CASSESYQPQHF.

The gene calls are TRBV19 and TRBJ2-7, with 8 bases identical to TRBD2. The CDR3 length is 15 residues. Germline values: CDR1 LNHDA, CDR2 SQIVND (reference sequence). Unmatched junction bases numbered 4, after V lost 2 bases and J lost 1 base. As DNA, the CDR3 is TGTGCCAGTAGTATATCGGCGGGGGGTTCCTACGAGCAGTACTTC. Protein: CASSISAGGSYEQYF.

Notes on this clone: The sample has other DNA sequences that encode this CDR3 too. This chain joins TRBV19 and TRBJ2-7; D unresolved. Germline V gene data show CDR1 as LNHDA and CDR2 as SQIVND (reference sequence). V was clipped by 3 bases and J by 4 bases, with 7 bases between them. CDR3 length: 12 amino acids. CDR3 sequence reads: CASSIIGYEQYF. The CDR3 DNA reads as TGTGCCAGTAGTATCATCGGGTACGAGCAGTACTTC.

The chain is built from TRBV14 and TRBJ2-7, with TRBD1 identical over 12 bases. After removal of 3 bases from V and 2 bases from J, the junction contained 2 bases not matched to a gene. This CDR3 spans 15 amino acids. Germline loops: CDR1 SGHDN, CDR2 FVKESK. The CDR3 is CASSQGDRGPYEQYF. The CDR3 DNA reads TGTGCCAGCAGCCAGGGGGACAGGGGGCCCTACGAGCAGTACTTC.

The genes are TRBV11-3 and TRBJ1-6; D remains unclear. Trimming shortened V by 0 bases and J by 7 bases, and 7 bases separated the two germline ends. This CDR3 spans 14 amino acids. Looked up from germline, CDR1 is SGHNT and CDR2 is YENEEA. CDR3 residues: CASSLDLRNSPLHF. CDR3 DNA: TGTGCCAGCAGCTTAGATCTCAGGAATTCACCCCTCCACTTT.

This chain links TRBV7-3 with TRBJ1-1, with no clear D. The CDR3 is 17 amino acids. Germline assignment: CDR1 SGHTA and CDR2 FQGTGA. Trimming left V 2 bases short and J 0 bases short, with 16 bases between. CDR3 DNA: TGTGCCAGCAGCTTAGCCCCCTTGGGAGTCATGAACACTGAAGCTTTCTTT. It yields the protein CASSLAPLGVMNTEAFF.

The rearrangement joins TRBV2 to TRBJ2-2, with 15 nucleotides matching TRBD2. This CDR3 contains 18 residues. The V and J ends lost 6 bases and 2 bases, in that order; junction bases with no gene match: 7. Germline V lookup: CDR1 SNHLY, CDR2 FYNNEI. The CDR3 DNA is TGTGCCAGCAGACCGGGACTAGCGGGGGGAAGTAACACCGGGGAGCTGTTTTTT. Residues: CASRPGLAGGSNTGELFF.

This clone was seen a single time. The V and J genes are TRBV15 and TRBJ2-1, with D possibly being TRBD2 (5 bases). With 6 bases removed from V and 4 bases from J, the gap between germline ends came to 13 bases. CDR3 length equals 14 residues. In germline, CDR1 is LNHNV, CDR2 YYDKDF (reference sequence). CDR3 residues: CATSTPREYNEQFF. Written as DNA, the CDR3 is TGTGCCACCAGTACCCCGAGGGAGTACAATGAGCAGTTCTTC.

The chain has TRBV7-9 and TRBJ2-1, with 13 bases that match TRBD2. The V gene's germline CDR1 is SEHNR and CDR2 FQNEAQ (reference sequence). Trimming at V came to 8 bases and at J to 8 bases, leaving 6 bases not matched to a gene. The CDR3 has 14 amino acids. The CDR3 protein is CASETSGRADEQFF. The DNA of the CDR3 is TGTGCCAGCGAAACTAGCGGGAGGGCCGATGAGCAGTTCTTC.

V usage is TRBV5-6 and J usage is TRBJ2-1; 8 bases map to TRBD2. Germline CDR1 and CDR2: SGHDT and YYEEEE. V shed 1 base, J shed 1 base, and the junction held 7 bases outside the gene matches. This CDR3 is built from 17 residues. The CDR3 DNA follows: TGTGCCAGCAGCTTGATAGAAGGCGGGAGGTCCTACAATGAGCAGTTCTTC. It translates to CASSLIEGGRSYNEQFF.

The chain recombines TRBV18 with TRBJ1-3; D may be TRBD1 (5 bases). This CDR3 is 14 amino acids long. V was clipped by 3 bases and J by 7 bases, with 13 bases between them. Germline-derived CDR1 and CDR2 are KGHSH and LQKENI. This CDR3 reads CASSPPRGGNTIYF. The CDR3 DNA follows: TGTGCCAGCTCACCCCCGCGGGGGGGGAACACCATATATTTT.

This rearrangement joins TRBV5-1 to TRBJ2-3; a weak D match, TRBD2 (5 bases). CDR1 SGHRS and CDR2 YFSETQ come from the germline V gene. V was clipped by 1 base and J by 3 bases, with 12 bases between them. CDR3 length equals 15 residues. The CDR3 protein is CASSLRGVGTDTQYF. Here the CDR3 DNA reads TGCGCCAGCAGCTTGCGGGGAGTGGGGACAGATACGCAGTATTTT. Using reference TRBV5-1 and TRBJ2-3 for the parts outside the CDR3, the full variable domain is KAGVTQTPRYLIKTRGQQVTLSCSPISGHRSVSWYQQTPGQGLQFLFEYFSETQRNKGNFPGRFSGRQFSNSRSEMNVSTLELGDSALYLCASSLRGVGTDTQYFGPGTRLTVL.

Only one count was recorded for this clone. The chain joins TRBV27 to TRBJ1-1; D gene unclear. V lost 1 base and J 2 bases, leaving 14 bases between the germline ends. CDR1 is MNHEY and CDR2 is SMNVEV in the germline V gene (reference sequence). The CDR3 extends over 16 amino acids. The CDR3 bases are TGTGCCAGCAGTTTATACCCCTCTGTGAGAAACACTGAAGCTTTCTTT. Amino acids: CASSLYPSVRNTEAFF.

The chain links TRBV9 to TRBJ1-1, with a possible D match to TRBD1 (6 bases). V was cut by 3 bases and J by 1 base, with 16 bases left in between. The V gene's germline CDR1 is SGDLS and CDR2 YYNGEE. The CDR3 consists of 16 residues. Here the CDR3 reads CASSATHVRGNTEAFF. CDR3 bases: TGTGCCAGCAGCGCCACCCACGTCAGGGGGAACACTGAAGCTTTCTTT. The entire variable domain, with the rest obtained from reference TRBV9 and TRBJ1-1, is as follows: DSGVTQTPKHLITATGQRVTLRCSPRSGDLSVYWYQQSLDQGLQFLIQYYNGEERAKGNILERFSAQQFPDLHSELNLSSLELGDSALYFCASSATHVRGNTEAFFGQGTRLTVV.

DNA of the CDR3: TGTGCCAGCAGCCAGCCAGGGCTTGGAAACACCATATATTTT. As protein: CASSQPGLGNTIYF. The rearrangement uses TRBV3-1 (or the pseudogene TRBV3-2) and TRBJ1-3, with D possibly matching TRBD1 (5 bases). CDR3 size: 14 residues. Trimming stripped 3 bases from V and 3 bases from J, with 9 bases between. Germline V CDR1 and CDR2: LGHDT, YNNKEL (reference sequence).

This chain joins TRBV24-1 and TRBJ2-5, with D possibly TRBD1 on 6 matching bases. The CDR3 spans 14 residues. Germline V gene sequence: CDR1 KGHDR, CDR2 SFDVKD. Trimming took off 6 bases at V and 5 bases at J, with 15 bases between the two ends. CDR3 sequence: CATSSSGQLETQYF. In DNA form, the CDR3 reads TGTGCCACCAGTTCCTCCGGACAGCTGGAGACCCAGTACTTC.

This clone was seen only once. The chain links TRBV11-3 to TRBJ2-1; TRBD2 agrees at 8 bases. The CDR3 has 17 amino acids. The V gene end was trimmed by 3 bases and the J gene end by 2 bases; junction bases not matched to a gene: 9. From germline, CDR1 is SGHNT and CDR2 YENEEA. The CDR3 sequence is CASSFYGRAWAYNEQFF. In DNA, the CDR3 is TGTGCCAGCAGCTTCTACGGGAGGGCCTGGGCCTACAATGAGCAGTTCTTC.

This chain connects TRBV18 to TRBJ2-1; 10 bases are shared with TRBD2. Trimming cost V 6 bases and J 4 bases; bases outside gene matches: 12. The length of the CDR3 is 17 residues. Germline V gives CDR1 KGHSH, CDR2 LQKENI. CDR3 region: CASSSPGGLADYNEQFF. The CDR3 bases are TGTGCCAGCTCCTCACCAGGAGGACTAGCGGATTACAATGAGCAGTTCTTC.

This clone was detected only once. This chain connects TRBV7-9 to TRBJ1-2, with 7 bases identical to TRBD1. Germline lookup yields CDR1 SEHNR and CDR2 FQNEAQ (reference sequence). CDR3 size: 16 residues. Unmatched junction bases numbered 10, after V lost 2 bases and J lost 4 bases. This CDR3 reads CASSLTWTGTPYGYTF. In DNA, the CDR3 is TGTGCCAGCAGCTTAACCTGGACAGGAACCCCCTATGGCTACACCTTC.

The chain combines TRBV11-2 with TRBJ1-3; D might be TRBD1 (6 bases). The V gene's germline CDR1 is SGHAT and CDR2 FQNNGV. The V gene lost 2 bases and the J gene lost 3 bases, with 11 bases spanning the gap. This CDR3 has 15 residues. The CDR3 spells CASSLSVQGGNTIYF. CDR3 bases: TGTGCCAGCAGCTTATCGGTACAGGGTGGAAACACCATATATTTT.

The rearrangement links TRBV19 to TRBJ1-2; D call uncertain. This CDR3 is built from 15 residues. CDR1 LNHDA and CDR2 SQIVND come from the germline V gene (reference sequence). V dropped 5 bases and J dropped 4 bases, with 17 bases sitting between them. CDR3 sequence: CASSVKPDPGYGYTF. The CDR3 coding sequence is TGTGCCAGTAGTGTCAAACCGGATCCAGGCTATGGCTACACCTTC.

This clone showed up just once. The CDR3 loop is CASSVEGQGAYLYGYTF. For the CDR3, the DNA is TGTGCCAGCAGCGTAGAGGGACAGGGGGCTTACCTCTATGGCTACACCTTC. The rearrangement joins TRBV9 to TRBJ1-2; 12 bases align to TRBD1. CDR3 length equals 17 residues. The junction had 7 bases not matched to a gene; V was cut back by 0 bases and J by 4 bases. CDR1 is SGDLS, CDR2 YYNGEE, per germline.

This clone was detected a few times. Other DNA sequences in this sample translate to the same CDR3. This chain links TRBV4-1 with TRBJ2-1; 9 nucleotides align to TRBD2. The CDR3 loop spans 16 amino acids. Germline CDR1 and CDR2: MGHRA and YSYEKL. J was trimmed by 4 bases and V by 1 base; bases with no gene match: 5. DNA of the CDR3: TGCGCCAGCAGCCAAGCGACTAGCGGAGCATACAATGAGCAGTTCTTC. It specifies CASSQATSGAYNEQFF.

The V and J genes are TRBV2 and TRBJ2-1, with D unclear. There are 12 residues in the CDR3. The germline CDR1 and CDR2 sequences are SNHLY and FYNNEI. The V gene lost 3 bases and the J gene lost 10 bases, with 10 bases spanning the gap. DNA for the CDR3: TGTGCCAGCAGTGAGTTTACCGGGGAGCAGTTCTTC. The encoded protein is CASSEFTGEQFF.

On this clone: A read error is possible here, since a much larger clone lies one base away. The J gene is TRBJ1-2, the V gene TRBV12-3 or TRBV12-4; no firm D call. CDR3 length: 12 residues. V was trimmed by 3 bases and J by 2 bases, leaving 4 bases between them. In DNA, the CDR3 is TGTGCCAGCAGTTTCGGGAACTATGGCTACACCTTC. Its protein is CASSFGNYGYTF.

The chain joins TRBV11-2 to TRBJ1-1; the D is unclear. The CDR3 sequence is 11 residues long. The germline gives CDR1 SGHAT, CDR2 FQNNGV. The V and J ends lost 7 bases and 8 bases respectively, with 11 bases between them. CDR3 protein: CASTYEKEAFF. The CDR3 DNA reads TGTGCCAGCACCTACGAGAAAGAAGCTTTCTTT.

CDR3 bases: TGTGCCAGCAAAACCCCGGGACAGAGCTACGAGCAGTACTTC. Amino acids: CASKTPGQSYEQYF. The chain uses TRBV6-5 and TRBJ2-7, with TRBD1 matching 7 bases. The germline V gene encodes CDR1 MNHEY and CDR2 SVGAGI. The V gene end was trimmed by 7 bases and the J gene end by 3 bases; junction bases not matched to a gene: 9. The CDR3 consists of 14 residues.

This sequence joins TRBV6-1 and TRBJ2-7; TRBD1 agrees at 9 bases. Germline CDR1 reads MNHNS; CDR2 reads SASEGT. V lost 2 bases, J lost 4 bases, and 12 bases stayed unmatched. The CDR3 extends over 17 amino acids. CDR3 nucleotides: TGTGCCAGCAGTGAATTCCCAATGACAGGGGGATTTTACGAGCAGTACTTC. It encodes CASSEFPMTGGFYEQYF.

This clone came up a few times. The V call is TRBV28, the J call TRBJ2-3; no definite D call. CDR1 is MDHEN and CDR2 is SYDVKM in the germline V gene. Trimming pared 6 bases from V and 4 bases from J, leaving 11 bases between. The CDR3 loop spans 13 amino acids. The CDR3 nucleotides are TGTGCCAGCAGGTATGGAGCGTCAGATACGCAGTATTTT. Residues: CASRYGASDTQYF. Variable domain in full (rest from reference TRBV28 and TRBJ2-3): DVKVTQSSRYLVKRTGEKVFLECVQDMDHENMFWYRQDPGLGLRLIYFSYDVKMKEKGDIPEGYSVSREKKERFSLILESASTNQTSMYLCASRYGASDTQYFGPGTRLTVL.